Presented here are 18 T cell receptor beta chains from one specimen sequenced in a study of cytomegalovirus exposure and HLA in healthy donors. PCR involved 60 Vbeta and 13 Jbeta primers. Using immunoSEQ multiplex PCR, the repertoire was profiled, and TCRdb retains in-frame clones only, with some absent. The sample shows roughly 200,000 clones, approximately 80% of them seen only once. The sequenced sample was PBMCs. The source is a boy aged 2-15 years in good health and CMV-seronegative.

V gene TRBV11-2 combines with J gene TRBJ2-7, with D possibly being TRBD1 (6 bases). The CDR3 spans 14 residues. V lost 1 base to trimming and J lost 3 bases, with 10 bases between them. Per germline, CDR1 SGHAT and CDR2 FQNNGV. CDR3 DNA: TGTGCCAGCAGCTTAGTGACAGGTTTCTACGAGCAGTACTTC. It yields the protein CASSLVTGFYEQYF.

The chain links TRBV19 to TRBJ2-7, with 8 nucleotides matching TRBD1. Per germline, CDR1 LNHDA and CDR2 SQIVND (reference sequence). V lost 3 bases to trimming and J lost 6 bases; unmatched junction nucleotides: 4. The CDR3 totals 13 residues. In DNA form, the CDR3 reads TGTGCCAGTAGTATCGGCCAGGGGGCCGAGCAGTACTTC. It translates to CASSIGQGAEQYF. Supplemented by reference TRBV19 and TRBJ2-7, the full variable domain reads DGGITQSPKYLFRKEGQNVTLSCEQNLNHDAMYWYRQDPGQGLRLIYYSQIVNDFQKGDIAEGYSVSREKKESFPLTVTSAQKNPTAFYLCASSIGQGAEQYFGPGTRLTVT.

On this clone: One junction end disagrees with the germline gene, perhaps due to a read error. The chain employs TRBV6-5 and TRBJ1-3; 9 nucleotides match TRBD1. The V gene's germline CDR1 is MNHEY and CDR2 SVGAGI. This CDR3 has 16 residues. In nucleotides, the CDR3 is TGTGCCAGCAGCTACTCCACAACAGGGGGCTCGTACACCATATATTTT. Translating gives CASSYSTTGGSYTIYF.

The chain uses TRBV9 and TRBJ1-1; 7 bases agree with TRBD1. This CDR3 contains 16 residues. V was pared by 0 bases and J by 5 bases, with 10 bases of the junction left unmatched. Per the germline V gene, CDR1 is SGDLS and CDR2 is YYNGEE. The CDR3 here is CASSVEGGGAWTEAFF. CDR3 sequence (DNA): TGTGCCAGCAGCGTAGAAGGAGGGGGCGCGTGGACTGAAGCTTTCTTT.

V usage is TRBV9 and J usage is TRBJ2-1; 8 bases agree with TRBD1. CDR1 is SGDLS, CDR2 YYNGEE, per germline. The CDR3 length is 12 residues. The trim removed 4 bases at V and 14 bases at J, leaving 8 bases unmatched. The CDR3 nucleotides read TGTGCCAGCAGCCCCCAGGGGGCAAGGAAGTTCTTC. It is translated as CASSPQGARKFF.

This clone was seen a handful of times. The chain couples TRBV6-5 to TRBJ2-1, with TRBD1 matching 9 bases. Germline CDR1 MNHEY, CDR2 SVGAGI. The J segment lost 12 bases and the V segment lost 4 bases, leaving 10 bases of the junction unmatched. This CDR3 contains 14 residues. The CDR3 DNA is TGTGCCAGCAGTTGGTCGGGACAGGGAGCATCGCAGTTCTTC. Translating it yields CASSWSGQGASQFF.

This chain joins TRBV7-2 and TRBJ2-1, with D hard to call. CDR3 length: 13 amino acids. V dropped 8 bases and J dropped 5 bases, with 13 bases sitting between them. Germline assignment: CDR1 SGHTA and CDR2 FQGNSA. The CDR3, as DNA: TGTGCCAGCGGCCGGTGGAGAAACAATGAGCAGTTCTTC. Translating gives CASGRWRNNEQFF.

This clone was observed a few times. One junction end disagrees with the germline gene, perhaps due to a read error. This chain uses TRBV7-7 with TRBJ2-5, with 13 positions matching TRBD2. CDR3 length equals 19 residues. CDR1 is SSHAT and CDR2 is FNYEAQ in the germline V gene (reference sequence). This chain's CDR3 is CASSLTTSGGNTQRETQYF. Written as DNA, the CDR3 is TGTGCTAGCAGCTTAACGACTAGCGGGGGGAACACCCAGAGAGAGACCCAGTACTTC. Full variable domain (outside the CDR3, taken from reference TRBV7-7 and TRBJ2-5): GAGVSQSPRYKVTKRGQDVTLRCDPISSHATLYWYQQALGQGPEFLTYFNYEAQPDKSGLPSDRFSAERPEGSISTLTIQRTEQRDSAMYRCASSLTTSGGNTQRETQYFGPGTRLLVL.

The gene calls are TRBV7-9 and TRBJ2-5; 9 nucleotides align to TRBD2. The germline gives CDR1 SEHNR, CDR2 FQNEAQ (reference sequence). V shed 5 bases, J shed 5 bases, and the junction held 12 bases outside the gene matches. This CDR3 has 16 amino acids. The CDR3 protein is CASSPQKLAGRETQYF. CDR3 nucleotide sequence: TGTGCCAGCAGCCCACAAAAGCTAGCGGGACGGGAGACCCAGTACTTC.

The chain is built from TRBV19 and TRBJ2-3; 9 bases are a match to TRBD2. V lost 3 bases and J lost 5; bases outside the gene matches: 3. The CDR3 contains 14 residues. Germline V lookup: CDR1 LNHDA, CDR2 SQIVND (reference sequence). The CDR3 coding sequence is TGTGCCAGTAGTATGCTAGCGGGGCGAGATACGCAGTATTTT. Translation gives CASSMLAGRDTQYF.

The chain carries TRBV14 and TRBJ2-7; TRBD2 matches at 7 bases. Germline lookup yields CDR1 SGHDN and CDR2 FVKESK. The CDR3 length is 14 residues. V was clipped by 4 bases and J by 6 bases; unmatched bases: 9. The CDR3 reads CASSLSGISSEQYF. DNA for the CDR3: TGTGCCAGCAGCCTCAGCGGGATCAGCTCCGAGCAGTACTTC.

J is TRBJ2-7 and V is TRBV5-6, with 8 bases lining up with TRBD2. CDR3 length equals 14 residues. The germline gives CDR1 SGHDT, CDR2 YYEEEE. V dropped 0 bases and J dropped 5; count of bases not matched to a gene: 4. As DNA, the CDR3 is TGTGCCAGCAGCTTGGGGACTAGCAGCGACGAGCAGTACTTC. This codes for CASSLGTSSDEQYF.

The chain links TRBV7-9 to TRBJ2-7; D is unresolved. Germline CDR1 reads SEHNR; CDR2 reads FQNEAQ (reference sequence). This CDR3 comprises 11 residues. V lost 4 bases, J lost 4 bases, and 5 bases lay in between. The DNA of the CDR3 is TGTGCCAGCAGCTCCGAGTACGAGCAGTACTTC. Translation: CASSSEYEQYF.

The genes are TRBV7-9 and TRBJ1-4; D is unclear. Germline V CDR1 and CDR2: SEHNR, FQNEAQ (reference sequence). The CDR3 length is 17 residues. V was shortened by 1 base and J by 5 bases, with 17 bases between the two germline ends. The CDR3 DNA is TGTGCCAGCAGCTTAGAGAGGCGGCCAGGACTCAATGAAAAACTGTTTTTT. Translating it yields CASSLERRPGLNEKLFF.

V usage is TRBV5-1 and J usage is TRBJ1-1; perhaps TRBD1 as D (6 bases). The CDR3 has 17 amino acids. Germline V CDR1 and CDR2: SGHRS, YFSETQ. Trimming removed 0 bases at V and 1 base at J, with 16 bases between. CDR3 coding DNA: TGCGCCAGCAGCTTGGCGTTTTTGGGACATACGAACACTGAAGCTTTCTTT. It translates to CASSLAFLGHTNTEAFF. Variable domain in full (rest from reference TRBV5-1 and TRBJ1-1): KAGVTQTPRYLIKTRGQQVTLSCSPISGHRSVSWYQQTPGQGLQFLFEYFSETQRNKGNFPGRFSGRQFSNSRSEMNVSTLELGDSALYLCASSLAFLGHTNTEAFFGQGTRLTVV.

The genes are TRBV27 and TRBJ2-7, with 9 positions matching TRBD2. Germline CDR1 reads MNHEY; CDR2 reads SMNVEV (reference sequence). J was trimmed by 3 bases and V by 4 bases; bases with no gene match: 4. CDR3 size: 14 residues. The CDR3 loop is CASSSLAGFYEQYF. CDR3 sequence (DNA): TGTGCCAGCAGTTCCCTAGCGGGGTTCTACGAGCAGTACTTC.

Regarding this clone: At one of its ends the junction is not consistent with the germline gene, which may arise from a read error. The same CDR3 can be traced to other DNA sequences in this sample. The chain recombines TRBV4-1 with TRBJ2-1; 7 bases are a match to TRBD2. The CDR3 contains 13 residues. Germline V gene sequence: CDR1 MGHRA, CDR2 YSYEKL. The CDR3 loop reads CASSQGGSNEQFF. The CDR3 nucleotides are TGCGCCAGTAGCCAAGGCGGGAGCAATGAGCAGTTCTTC.

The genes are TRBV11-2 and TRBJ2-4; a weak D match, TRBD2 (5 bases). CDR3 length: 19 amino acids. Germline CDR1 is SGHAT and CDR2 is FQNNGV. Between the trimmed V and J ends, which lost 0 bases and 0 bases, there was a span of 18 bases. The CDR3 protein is CASSLDLASGVLAKNIQYF. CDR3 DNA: TGTGCCAGCAGCTTAGACCTCGCCTCCGGGGTGCTAGCCAAAAACATTCAGTACTTC.